This T cell receptor beta chain was recorded in a study of STAT5B mutations in CD4+ large granular lymphocyte leukemia. This clone appeared a single time. Antigen: not known. Study-wide results and caveats: About 24% of private leukemic clonotypes occurred rarely in other patients' non-leukemic repertoires. 8/27 top patient clones versus 2/35 control clones were TRBV06-family.

CDR3 length equals 15 residues. Germline loops: CDR1 SEHNR, CDR2 FQNEAQ (reference sequence). The trim removed 1 base at V and 5 bases at J, leaving 5 bases unmatched. Data came from immunoSEQ multiplex PCR; TCRdb stores just in-frame clones and leaves some out. Of approximately 24,000 clones in the sample, around 81% were seen once. This clonotype was obtained from a human donor in good health. The rearrangement joins TRBV7-9 to TRBJ1-3; 7 bases align to TRBD1. Sequenced: CD4+ T cells from blood buffy coats. CDR3 sequence (DNA): TGTGCCAGCAGCTTAGAGGGGGCGCAAAGAAACACCATATATTTT. Residues: CASSLEGAQRNTIYF.